This T cell receptor beta chain was captured in a study of T cells after posttransplantation cyclophosphamide. General observations from the study: Tissue-infiltrating T cells from skin or gut overlapped little with blood T cells. TRB clonality was highly associated with recipient CMV seropositivity and reactivation.

Measured with immunoSEQ multiplex PCR; TCRdb has only the in-frame clones, and not every one. The sample lists about 66,000 clones; approximately 92% were seen once. As concerns this clone: Antigen: not known.

Sequenced material: PBMCs. The sequence was collected from a woman aged 30 to 39 in good health and a related stem cell transplant donor.

In DNA form, the CDR3 reads TGTGCCAGCCAGGGCTCTTCACCCCTCCACTTT. It encodes CASQGSSPLHF. The chain carries TRBV6-6 and TRBJ1-6, with TRBD1 as a possible D gene (5 bases). Germline CDR1 MNHNY, CDR2 SVGAGI (reference sequence). This CDR3 is built from 11 residues. The V and J ends lost 8 bases and 9 bases respectively, with 8 bases between them.